What follows are 12 T cell receptor beta chains derived from one specimen sequenced in a study of blood T cell repertoires in COVID-19. Some clones are missing from TCRdb's copy, which holds only in-frame ones; the method was immunoSEQ multiplex PCR. Of 87,000 or so clones listed, around 87% are singletons. Sample: peripheral blood. The source is a human donor with acute or convalescent COVID-19. The donor label of this sample is uncertain.

The chain combines TRBV18 with TRBJ2-5; TRBD1 agrees at 8 bases. The CDR3 consists of 15 residues. Per germline, CDR1 KGHSH and CDR2 LQKENI. J lost 1 base, V lost 8 bases, and 9 bases had no gene match. The CDR3 nucleotides are TGTGCCAGCGCAGGGGGCTTCGTGATCCAAGAGACCCAGTACTTC. Translated, it gives CASAGGFVIQETQYF.

The V gene is TRBV28, the J gene TRBJ2-1; D perhaps matches TRBD1 (5 bases). V was trimmed by 6 bases and J by 8 bases, leaving 11 bases between them. Germline V gene lookup returns CDR1 MDHEN and CDR2 SYDVKM. This CDR3 spans 12 amino acids. The CDR3 loop is CASSRVGDEQFF. The CDR3 bases are TGTGCCAGCAGCAGGGTTGGTGATGAGCAGTTCTTC.

In this sample, this clone turned up a few times. The chain has TRBV10-3 and TRBJ1-2; 7 bases are a match to TRBD1. CDR3 length: 17 amino acids. The germline V gene encodes CDR1 ENHRY and CDR2 SYGVKD. V gave up 3 bases and J gave up 2 bases; unmatched junction bases: 12. The CDR3 nucleotides are TGTGCCATCAGTGACACGAGCAGGGTAGGGGGCAACTATGGCTACACCTTC. It yields the protein CAISDTSRVGGNYGYTF.

The chain has TRBV3-1 (or the pseudogene TRBV3-2) and TRBJ1-2; a possible D gene is TRBD1 (6 bases). Germline V gene sequence: CDR1 LGHDT, CDR2 YNNKEL (reference sequence). There are 18 residues in the CDR3. V lost 4 bases and J 2 bases, leaving 23 bases between the germline ends. CDR3 amino acids: CASSPTGSDGGLNYGYTF. CDR3 DNA sequence: TGTGCCAGCAGCCCGACCGGGAGCGACGGGGGGCTAAACTATGGCTACACCTTC.

This chain uses TRBV11-1 with TRBJ2-7; unclear D gene. CDR3 size: 16 residues. The germline V gene encodes CDR1 SGHAT and CDR2 FQDESV (reference sequence). V was pared by 0 bases and J by 0 bases, with 12 bases between. CDR3 nucleotide sequence: TGTGCCAGCAGCTTAGCGCCGGTACGCAACTCCTACGAGCAGTACTTC. Its protein is CASSLAPVRNSYEQYF. Combining the CDR3 with reference TRBV11-1 and TRBJ2-7 gives the whole variable domain EAEVAQSPRYKITEKSQAVAFWCDPISGHATLYWYRQILGQGPELLVQFQDESVVDDSQLPKDRFSAERLKGVDSTLKIQPAELGDSAMYLCASSLAPVRNSYEQYFGPGTRLTVT.

This chain uses TRBV18 with TRBJ2-7; tentatively, D is TRBD1 (5 bases). The CDR3 has 14 amino acids. The germline V gene encodes CDR1 KGHSH and CDR2 LQKENI. V was pared by 6 bases and J by 3 bases, with 15 bases between. This CDR3 reads CASSSVGRVYEQYF. CDR3 nucleotides: TGTGCCAGCTCCTCAGTAGGCAGGGTCTACGAGCAGTACTTC.

The chain joins TRBV19 to TRBJ2-1; D uncertain. Trimming removed 3 bases from V and 5 bases from J, with 11 bases in between. Germline values: CDR1 LNHDA, CDR2 SQIVND (reference sequence). The CDR3 has 14 amino acids. The CDR3 spells CASSIFSSNNEQFF. The CDR3 DNA sequence: TGTGCCAGTAGTATTTTTAGCTCAAACAATGAGCAGTTCTTC.

The V call is TRBV12-3 or TRBV12-4, the J call TRBJ2-1; D gene uncertain. With 6 bases removed from V and 5 bases from J, the gap between germline ends came to 11 bases. CDR3 size: 13 residues. The CDR3 loop is CASSQSPDNEQFF. The CDR3 DNA follows: TGTGCCAGCAGCCAAAGCCCGGACAATGAGCAGTTCTTC.

This clone has more than one count but fewer than ten. The chain employs TRBV28 and TRBJ1-1; TRBD1 agrees at 7 bases. Trimming removed 5 bases from V and 7 bases from J; junction bases left unmatched: 7. CDR1 is MDHEN and CDR2 is SYDVKM in the germline V gene. The CDR3 totals 13 residues. The CDR3 DNA is TGTGCCAGCAGTAGAGGGGGCGCCGATGAAGCTTTCTTT. This encodes CASSRGGADEAFF. Full variable domain (missing parts from reference TRBV28 and TRBJ1-1): DVKVTQSSRYLVKRTGEKVFLECVQDMDHENMFWYRQDPGLGLRLIYFSYDVKMKEKGDIPEGYSVSREKKERFSLILESASTNQTSMYLCASSRGGADEAFFGQGTRLTVV.

This chain joins TRBV29-1 and TRBJ1-3; D unresolved. V was shortened by 4 bases and J by 4 bases, with 14 bases between the two germline ends. Per the germline V gene, CDR1 is SQVTM and CDR2 is ANQGSEA. The CDR3 has 14 amino acids. CDR3 region: CSVGVNYGGNTIYF. The CDR3 coding sequence is TGCAGCGTTGGGGTAAACTACGGAGGAAACACCATATATTTT.

J is TRBJ2-2 and V is TRBV14; possible D gene TRBD1, 5 bases. Germline assignment: CDR1 SGHDN and CDR2 FVKESK. V was shortened by 4 bases and J by 5 bases, with 8 bases between the two germline ends. The CDR3 is 13 amino acids. The CDR3 is CASSRRETGELFF. In nucleotides, the CDR3 is TGTGCCAGCAGCCGCAGGGAAACCGGGGAGCTGTTTTTT.

The chain uses TRBV5-6 and TRBJ2-1, with a tentative D call TRBD1 (5 bases). The CDR3 runs 16 residues. V lost 3 bases to trimming and J lost 0 bases, with 13 bases between them. CDR1 is SGHDT and CDR2 is YYEEEE in the germline V gene. The CDR3 protein is CASSWRQQSSYNEQFF. The CDR3 DNA reads as TGTGCCAGCAGCTGGCGACAGCAGAGCTCCTACAATGAGCAGTTCTTC.